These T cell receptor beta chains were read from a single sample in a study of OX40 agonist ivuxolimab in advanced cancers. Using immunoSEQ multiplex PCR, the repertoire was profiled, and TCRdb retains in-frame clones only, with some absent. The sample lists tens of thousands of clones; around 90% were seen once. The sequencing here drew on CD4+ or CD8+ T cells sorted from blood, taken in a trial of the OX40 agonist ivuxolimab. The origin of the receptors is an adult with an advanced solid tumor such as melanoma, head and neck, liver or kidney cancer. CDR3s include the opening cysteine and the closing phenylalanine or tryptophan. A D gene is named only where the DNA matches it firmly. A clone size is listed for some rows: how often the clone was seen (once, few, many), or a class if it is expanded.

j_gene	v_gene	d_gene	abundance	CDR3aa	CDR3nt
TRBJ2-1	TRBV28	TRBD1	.	CASSFDRVYNEQFF	TGTGCCAGCAGTTTTGACAGGGTGTACAATGAGCAGTTCTTC
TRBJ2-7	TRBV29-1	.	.	CSVGQGSDEQYF	TGCAGCGTTGGGCAGGGGAGCGACGAGCAGTACTTC
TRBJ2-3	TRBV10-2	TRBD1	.	CASSEFRLDRVDPDTQYF	TGCGCCAGCAGTGAGTTCCGACTGGACAGGGTGGATCCAGATACGCAGTATTTT
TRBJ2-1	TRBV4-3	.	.	CASSQDGYREQFF	TGCGCCAGCAGCCAAGACGGGTACAGGGAGCAGTTCTTC
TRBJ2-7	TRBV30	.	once	CAWTLYGPPMDGEQYF	TGTGCCTGGACGTTATACGGGCCGCCGATGGATGGCGAGCAGTACTTC
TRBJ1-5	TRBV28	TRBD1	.	CASSFRGLNQPQHF	TGTGCCAGCAGTTTCAGGGGGCTGAATCAGCCCCAGCATTTT
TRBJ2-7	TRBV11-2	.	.	CASSLVPGINEQYF	TGTGCCAGCAGCTTAGTACCCGGGATTAACGAGCAGTACTTC
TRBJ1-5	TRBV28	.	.	CASTYRYSNQPQHF	TGTGCCAGCACCTACAGGTATAGCAATCAGCCCCAGCATTTT
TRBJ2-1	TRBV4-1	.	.	CASSQSRERFNEQFF	TGCGCCAGCAGCCAATCGAGAGAGAGATTCAATGAGCAGTTCTTC
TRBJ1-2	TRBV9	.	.	CASSVGFGSDYGYTF	TGTGCCAGCAGCGTAGGGTTTGGCAGTGACTATGGCTACACCTTC
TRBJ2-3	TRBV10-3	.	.	CAISEEQGTDTQYF	TGTGCCATCAGTGAGGAACAGGGCACAGATACGCAGTATTTT
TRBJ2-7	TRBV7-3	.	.	CASSPVAGPHEQYF	TGTGCCAGCAGCCCAGTGGCGGGGCCCCACGAGCAGTACTTC
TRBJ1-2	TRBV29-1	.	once	CSVILPTYGYTF	TGCAGCGTTATTCTTCCGACCTATGGCTACACCTTC
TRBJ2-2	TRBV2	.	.	CASSEVQGANTGELFF	TGTGCCAGCAGTGAAGTTCAGGGCGCGAACACCGGGGAGCTGTTTTTT
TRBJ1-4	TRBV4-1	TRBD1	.	CASSQYGTGGSEKLFF	TGCGCCAGCAGCCAGTACGGGACAGGGGGTAGTGAAAAACTGTTTTTT
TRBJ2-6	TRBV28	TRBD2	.	CASSWDYFSGANVLTF	TGTGCCAGCAGTTGGGACTATTTCTCTGGGGCCAACGTCCTGACTTTC
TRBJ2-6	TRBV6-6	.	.	CASSYLFSGANVLTF	TGTGCCAGCAGTTATCTTTTCTCTGGGGCCAACGTCCTGACTTTC
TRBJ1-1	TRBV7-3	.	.	CASSFGAGNTEAFF	TGTGCCAGCAGCTTCGGGGCAGGAAACACTGAAGCTTTCTTT
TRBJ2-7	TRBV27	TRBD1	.	CASSWYRGHPYEQYF	TGTGCCAGCAGTTGGTACAGGGGGCACCCCTACGAGCAGTACTTC
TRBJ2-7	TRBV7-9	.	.	CASSLSDSTYEQYF	TGTGCCAGCAGCTTATCAGACAGTACCTACGAGCAGTACTTC
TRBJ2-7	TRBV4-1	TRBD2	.	CASKTSGSLGEQYF	TGCGCCAGCAAGACTAGCGGGAGTTTGGGAGAGCAGTACTTC
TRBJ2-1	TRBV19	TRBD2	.	CASSIPASGRAGDEQFF	TGTGCCAGTAGTATACCGGCTAGCGGGAGGGCGGGGGATGAGCAGTTCTTC
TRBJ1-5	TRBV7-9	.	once	CASSPQWENQPQHF	TGTGCCAGCAGCCCGCAGTGGGAGAATCAGCCCCAGCATTTT
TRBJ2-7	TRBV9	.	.	CASSQGRALHEQYF	TGTGCCAGCAGTCAGGGGAGGGCCCTCCACGAGCAGTACTTC
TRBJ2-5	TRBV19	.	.	CASSIYSKQTQYF	TGTGCCAGTAGTATTTACAGTAAACAGACCCAGTACTTC
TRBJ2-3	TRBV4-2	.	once	CASPTRGPNMRGTQYF	TGTGCCAGCCCTACGAGGGGACCCAACATGCGAGGTACGCAGTATTTT
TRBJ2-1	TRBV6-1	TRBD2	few	CASSERSSGSYNEQFF	TGTGCCAGCAGTGAGAGATCTAGCGGCTCCTACAATGAGCAGTTCTTC
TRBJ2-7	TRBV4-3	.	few	CASSQDIGDYEQYF	TGCGCCAGCAGCCAAGATATTGGGGACTACGAGCAGTACTTC